Listed here is a single T cell receptor (beta chain). This sample was included in a study of blood T cell repertoires in COVID-19. Background on the study: In each case, the material was cDNA or gDNA derived from T cells, B-cell-depleted T cells, or PBMCs.

Sequencing was performed with immunoSEQ multiplex PCR; in TCRdb, only in-frame clones are kept and a portion is missing. The sample holds 280,000 or so clones; nearly 90% are singletons and the top ten take over 8%. CDR1 and CDR2 from the germline V gene are DFQATT and SNEGSKA (reference sequence). The CDR3 spans 11 residues. V was clipped by 2 bases and J by 11 bases, with 12 bases between them. Sequencing input: peripheral blood. This receptor was identified in a man aged 18 to 35 with active or convalescent COVID-19. The chain combines TRBV20-1 with TRBJ1-1; no clear D. In DNA form, the CDR3 reads TGCAGTGCTAGATCAGAGGTGGCCGCTTTCTTT. Its translation is CSARSEVAAFF.